The 15 T cell receptor beta chains listed next were all sequenced from one sample in a study of technical replicates of blood from a few donors. Measured with immunoSEQ multiplex PCR; TCRdb has only the in-frame clones, and not every one. The repertoire holds tens of thousands of clones, with around 97% as singletons. Sequencing was carried out using T cells isolated from PBMCs. These receptor sequences come from a human donor in good health.

This chain connects TRBV4-1 to TRBJ2-5; no definite D call. Germline loops: CDR1 MGHRA, CDR2 YSYEKL. The CDR3 runs to 14 residues. Trimming cost V 3 bases and J 1 base, with 9 bases left between them. CDR3: CASSHLSVQETQYF. CDR3 sequence (DNA): TGCGCCAGCAGCCATTTGTCAGTCCAAGAGACCCAGTACTTC.

The chain carries TRBV28 and TRBJ1-1; no reliable D call. This CDR3 contains 12 residues. Trimming stripped 3 bases from V and 4 bases from J, with 6 bases between. Germline V CDR1 and CDR2: MDHEN, SYDVKM. CDR3 loop: CASSFGVTEAFF. For the CDR3, the DNA is TGTGCCAGCAGTTTCGGGGTCACTGAAGCTTTCTTT.

The rearrangement uses TRBV4-1 and TRBJ2-5, with D possibly being TRBD1 (5 bases). This CDR3 is built from 14 residues. V dropped 2 bases and J dropped 8 bases, with 15 bases sitting between them. The germline V gene has CDR1 MGHRA and CDR2 YSYEKL. The CDR3: CASSQYVADSTQYF. The CDR3 coding sequence is TGCGCCAGCAGCCAATATGTCGCTGACAGTACCCAGTACTTC.

The chain employs TRBV4-1 and TRBJ2-7; 7 nucleotides align to TRBD1. Germline CDR1 reads MGHRA; CDR2 reads YSYEKL. This CDR3 contains 14 residues. The V segment lost 1 base and the J segment 3 bases; nucleotides outside the gene matches: 3. The DNA of the CDR3 is TGCGCCAGCAGCCAAGGGGACAGTAACTACGAGCAGTACTTC. This encodes CASSQGDSNYEQYF.

The rearrangement uses TRBV30 and TRBJ2-2; a possible D gene is TRBD1 (6 bases). Germline-derived CDR1 and CDR2 are GTSNPN and SVGIG (reference sequence). The CDR3 consists of 15 residues. Deletions cut 1 base from V and 0 bases from J, with 9 bases between. The CDR3 sequence is CAWSGGQANTGELFF. DNA for the CDR3: TGTGCCTGGAGTGGGGGACAAGCGAACACCGGGGAGCTGTTTTTT.

V gene TRBV2 combines with J gene TRBJ2-3, with D uncertain. V lost 5 bases, J lost 5 bases, and 8 bases lay in between. The CDR3 runs 12 residues. CDR1 SNHLY and CDR2 FYNNEI come from the germline V gene. The CDR3 DNA reads as TGTGCCAGCAGTCCCAGGTTAGATACGCAGTATTTT. As protein: CASSPRLDTQYF.

V usage is TRBV14 and J usage is TRBJ2-7; D is unclear. CDR3 length: 13 residues. V was shortened by 1 base and J by 6 bases, with 10 bases between the two germline ends. The V gene's germline CDR1 is SGHDN and CDR2 FVKESK. CDR3 sequence: CASSQAQFSEQYF. CDR3 DNA sequence: TGTGCCAGCAGCCAAGCCCAGTTCTCCGAGCAGTACTTC.

The chain joins TRBV5-1 to TRBJ2-3; TRBD2 matches at 15 bases. Germline assignment: CDR1 SGHRS and CDR2 YFSETQ. The J segment lost 1 base and the V segment lost 4 bases, leaving 13 bases of the junction unmatched. This CDR3 is 20 amino acids long. The CDR3 DNA sequence: TGCGCCAGCAGCCCGAGATTTGGGACTAGCGGGGGGTGGGGCACAGATACGCAGTATTTT. Translating it yields CASSPRFGTSGGWGTDTQYF.

The rearrangement links TRBV29-1 to TRBJ2-7; 8 bases agree with TRBD1. Trimming took 4 bases from V and 3 from J; bases not matched to a gene: 23. The CDR3 extends over 19 amino acids. From germline, CDR1 is SQVTM and CDR2 ANQGSEA. The DNA for the CDR3 is TGCAGCGTTGGAAAACAACGCGGGACAGGTCGAAACTGGCACTACGAGCAGTACTTC. Its protein product is CSVGKQRGTGRNWHYEQYF.

The CDR3 bases are TGTGCCAGCAGCCAGGGGTCTAACCTTAGAACCGGGGAGCTGTTTTTT. Protein product: CASSQGSNLRTGELFF. This rearrangement joins TRBV7-8 to TRBJ2-2; D possibly corresponds to TRBD1 (6 bases). CDR3 size: 16 residues. Trimming left V 5 bases short and J 5 bases short, with 18 bases between. Germline values: CDR1 SGHVS, CDR2 FQNEAQ.

The chain uses TRBV5-1 and TRBJ1-6, with 8 bases fitting TRBD1. Germline values: CDR1 SGHRS, CDR2 YFSETQ. J gave up 10 bases and V 4 bases, and 7 bases lay outside the gene matches. The CDR3 loop spans 14 amino acids. The CDR3: CASSRGQEGSPLHF. CDR3 bases: TGCGCCAGCAGCAGGGGACAGGAGGGATCACCCCTCCACTTT.

The chain is built from TRBV5-1 and TRBJ2-3, with 11 bases that match TRBD2. The germline V gene has CDR1 SGHRS and CDR2 YFSETQ. The V gene end was trimmed by 3 bases and the J gene end by 2 bases; junction bases not matched to a gene: 14. The CDR3 sequence is 19 residues long. The CDR3 coding sequence is TGCGCCAGCAGCTCAGTACCCCACCGACTAGCGGGATTCACAGATACGCAGTATTTT. Encoded protein: CASSSVPHRLAGFTDTQYF.

The CDR3 loop reads CASSLTGERGGGEQFF. DNA for the CDR3: TGCGCCAGCAGCTTGACGGGGGAGAGGGGAGGAGGTGAGCAGTTCTTC. This chain connects TRBV5-1 to TRBJ2-1; D is possibly TRBD2 (6 bases). The length of the CDR3 is 16 residues. With 1 base removed from V and 9 bases from J, the gap between germline ends came to 20 bases. CDR1 and CDR2 (germline): SGHRS, YFSETQ. The variable domain in full, with the rest retrieved from reference TRBV5-1 and TRBJ2-1, is KAGVTQTPRYLIKTRGQQVTLSCSPISGHRSVSWYQQTPGQGLQFLFEYFSETQRNKGNFPGRFSGRQFSNSRSEMNVSTLELGDSALYLCASSLTGERGGGEQFFGPGTRLTVL.

CDR3 nucleotide sequence: TGCGCCAGCAGCCAAGAAGGCGGGGCGCCCTCTGGAAACACCATATATTTT. Translated: CASSQEGGAPSGNTIYF. The rearrangement links TRBV4-1 to TRBJ1-3; D might be TRBD1 (5 bases). Deletions cut 0 bases from V and 0 bases from J, with 12 bases between. The CDR3 extends over 17 amino acids. Germline V gives CDR1 MGHRA, CDR2 YSYEKL.

This rearrangement joins TRBV28 to TRBJ1-2; TRBD1 might be the D (5 bases). V was cut by 7 bases and J by 4 bases, with 7 bases left in between. The CDR3 is 11 residues long. Germline lookup yields CDR1 MDHEN and CDR2 SYDVKM. The CDR3 DNA follows: TGTGCCAGCAACACAGGCTATGGCTACACCTTC. Translation gives CASNTGYGYTF.